The TCR beta chain under discussion was sequenced for a study of blood T cell repertoires in COVID-19. Study overall: Samples came from the United States, Italy and Spain, spanning acute and convalescent COVID-19. From T cells, B-cell-depleted T cells, or PBMCs came the material, which was cDNA or gDNA.

Authors' analysis steps: How many nucleated cells were present was estimated from reference gene primer amplification. Method: immunoSEQ multiplex PCR; TCRdb's copy keeps in-frame clones and lacks some. V and J calls plus clone size are reproduced from that table; the DNA served to infer D and trimming. The repertoire holds around 200,000 clones, with around 86% as singletons. The CDR3 loop spans 14 amino acids. V was clipped by 4 bases and J by 7 bases, with 17 bases between them. CDR1 is SGHRS and CDR2 is YFSETQ in the germline V gene. The sample was peripheral blood. This chain links TRBV5-1 with TRBJ1-2, with D possibly TRBD1 on 5 matching bases. This receptor was identified in a man aged 40-49 years with active or convalescent COVID-19. CDR3 DNA sequence: TGCGCCAGCAGCCCTCCGGACAATAAGGGTGGCTACACCTTC. It specifies CASSPPDNKGGYTF.